The T cell receptor beta chain under discussion was sequenced for a study of blood T cell repertoires in COVID-19. Across the whole study: Samples came from the United States, Italy and Spain, spanning acute and convalescent COVID-19.

The CDR3 runs to 13 residues. Authors' methods: Amplification of reference gene primers provided the estimated nucleated cell counts. Assay: immunoSEQ multiplex PCR; the TCRdb copy retains only in-frame clones and omits some. From that table come the V and J calls and clone size; the DNA was used to work out D and trimming. The sample has 30,000 to 40,000 clones, about 88% seen once. The receptor was derived from a man aged 70-80 years with acute or convalescent COVID-19. V usage is TRBV21-1 and J usage is TRBJ1-1; TRBD1 was called by the table and not checked on the DNA. TRBV21-1 is noted as a pseudogene. Sequenced material: peripheral blood. The CDR3 DNA sequence: TGTGCCAGCAGCAATCGACAGGGCCCTGAAGCTTTCTTT. Translating gives CASSNRQGPEAFF.